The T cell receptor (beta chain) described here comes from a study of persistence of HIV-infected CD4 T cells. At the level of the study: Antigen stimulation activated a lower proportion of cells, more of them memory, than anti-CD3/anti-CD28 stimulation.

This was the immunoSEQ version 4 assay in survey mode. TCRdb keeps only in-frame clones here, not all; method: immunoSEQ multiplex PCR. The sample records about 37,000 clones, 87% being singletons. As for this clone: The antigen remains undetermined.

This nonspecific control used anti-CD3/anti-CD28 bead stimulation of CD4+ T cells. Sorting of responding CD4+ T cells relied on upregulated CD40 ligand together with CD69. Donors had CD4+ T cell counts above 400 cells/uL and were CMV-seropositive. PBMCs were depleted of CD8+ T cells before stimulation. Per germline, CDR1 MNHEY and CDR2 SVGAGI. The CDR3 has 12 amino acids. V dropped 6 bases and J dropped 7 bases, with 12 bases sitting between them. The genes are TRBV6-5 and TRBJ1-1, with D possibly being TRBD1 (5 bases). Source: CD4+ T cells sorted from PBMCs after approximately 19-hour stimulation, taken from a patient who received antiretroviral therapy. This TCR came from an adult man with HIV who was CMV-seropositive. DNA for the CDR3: TGTGCCAGCAGGGATACAGGAGTTGAAGCTTTCTTT. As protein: CASRDTGVEAFF.